This T cell receptor beta chain originates from a study of cytomegalovirus exposure and HLA in healthy donors. Study-wide points: Follow-up analysis later connected one missense variant in DCLRE1C with trimming of TCR beta V- and J-genes.

Primers: 60 Vbeta forward and 13 Jbeta reverse. The data were produced by immunoSEQ multiplex PCR, yet TCRdb's version contains in-frame clones alone and is incomplete. The data contain 200,000 or so clones, roughly 84% of them singletons. With V trimmed by 2 bases and J by 7 bases, 15 bases remained unmatched. The length of the CDR3 is 18 residues. Per germline, CDR1 MNHNS and CDR2 SASEGT. About this clone itself: Its antigen remains unknown.

The receptor was isolated from a boy aged 5-17 years in good health and CMV-seronegative. The sequenced sample was PBMCs. The rearrangement joins TRBV6-1 to TRBJ2-1; 9 bases are shared with TRBD2. CDR3 sequence: CASSEQPARGGAANEQFF. CDR3 DNA: TGTGCCAGCAGTGAACAGCCTGCTCGCGGGGGGGCTGCGAATGAGCAGTTCTTC.